Sequencing of this TCR beta chain was carried out in a study of T cell changes during pregnancy in multiple sclerosis. The CDR3 contains 13 residues. CDR1 is SGHVS, CDR2 FNYEAQ, per germline. J lost 3 bases, V lost 8 bases, and 7 bases had no gene match. This table comes from immunoSEQ multiplex PCR, and its TCRdb copy is limited to in-frame clones, with some not included. The sample holds about 70,000 clones, 90% to 95% seen once. This clone was seen only once. This TCR was sampled from a female donor with multiple sclerosis, enrolled in a pregnancy study. Sequencing used peripheral blood, obtained after pregnancy. The rearrangement links TRBV7-6 to TRBJ2-7, with 7 bases that match TRBD2. DNA of the CDR3: TGTGCCAGCGCTTGGGGGGGAGGCTACGAGCAGTACTTC. It yields the protein CASAWGGGYEQYF.